One and the same sample provided the 2 T cell receptor beta chains below, sequenced in a study of T cell responses to AZD1222 COVID-19 vaccine. Clones were read by immunoSEQ multiplex PCR, and TCRdb kept only the in-frame ones, dropping some. The repertoire holds roughly 97,000 clones, with 70% to 90% as singletons. The sample in question was peripheral blood, obtained on day 0 of AZD1222 vaccination. These receptors were taken from an adult in good health.

The J gene is TRBJ2-7, the V gene TRBV3-1 (or the pseudogene TRBV3-2); possibly TRBD1 for D (5 bases). The CDR3 is 14 residues long. Germline values: CDR1 LGHDT, CDR2 YNNKEL (reference sequence). V lost 1 base to trimming and J lost 3 bases, with 10 bases between them. The CDR3 sequence: CASSQVGRDYEQYF. The CDR3 DNA reads as TGTGCCAGCAGCCAAGTTGGCAGGGACTACGAGCAGTACTTC.

The V and J genes are TRBV19 and TRBJ2-3, with TRBD2 matching over 7 bases. This CDR3 comprises 13 residues. Germline V gives CDR1 LNHDA, CDR2 SQIVND (reference sequence). V dropped 1 base and J dropped 6; count of bases not matched to a gene: 1. CDR3 region: CASSIGEGDTQYF. CDR3 nucleotide sequence: TGTGCCAGTAGTATAGGGGAGGGGGATACGCAGTATTTT. Based on the CDR3 plus reference TRBV19 and TRBJ2-3, the full variable domain is DGGITQSPKYLFRKEGQNVTLSCEQNLNHDAMYWYRQDPGQGLRLIYYSQIVNDFQKGDIAEGYSVSREKKESFPLTVTSAQKNPTAFYLCASSIGEGDTQYFGPGTRLTVL.